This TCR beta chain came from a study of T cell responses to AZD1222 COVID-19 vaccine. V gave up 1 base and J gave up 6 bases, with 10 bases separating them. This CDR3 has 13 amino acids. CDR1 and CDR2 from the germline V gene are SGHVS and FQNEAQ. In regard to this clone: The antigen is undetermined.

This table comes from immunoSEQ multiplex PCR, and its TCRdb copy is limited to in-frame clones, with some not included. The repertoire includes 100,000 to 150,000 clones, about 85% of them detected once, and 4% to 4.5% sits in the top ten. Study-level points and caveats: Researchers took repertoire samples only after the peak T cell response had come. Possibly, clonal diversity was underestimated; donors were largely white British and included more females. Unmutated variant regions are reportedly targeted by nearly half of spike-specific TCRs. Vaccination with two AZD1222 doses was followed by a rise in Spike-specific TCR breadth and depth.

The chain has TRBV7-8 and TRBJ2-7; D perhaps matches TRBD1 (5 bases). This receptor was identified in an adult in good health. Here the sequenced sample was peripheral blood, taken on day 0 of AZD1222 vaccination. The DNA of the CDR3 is TGTGCCAGCAGCTTAGGACAGCCCGTCGAGCAGTACTTC. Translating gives CASSLGQPVEQYF.